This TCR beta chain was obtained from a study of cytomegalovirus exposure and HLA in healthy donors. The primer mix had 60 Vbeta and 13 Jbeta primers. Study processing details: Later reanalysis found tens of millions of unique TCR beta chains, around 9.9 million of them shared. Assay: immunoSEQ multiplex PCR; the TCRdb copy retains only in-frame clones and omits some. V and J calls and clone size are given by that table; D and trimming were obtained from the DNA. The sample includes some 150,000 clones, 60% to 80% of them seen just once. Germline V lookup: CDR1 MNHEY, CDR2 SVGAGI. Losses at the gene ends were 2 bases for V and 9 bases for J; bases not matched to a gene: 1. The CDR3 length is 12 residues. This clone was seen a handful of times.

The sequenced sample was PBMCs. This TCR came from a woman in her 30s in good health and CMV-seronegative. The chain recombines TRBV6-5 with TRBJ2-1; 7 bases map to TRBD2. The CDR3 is CASSYPGGEQFF. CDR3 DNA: TGTGCCAGCAGTTACCCGGGGGGTGAGCAGTTCTTC.